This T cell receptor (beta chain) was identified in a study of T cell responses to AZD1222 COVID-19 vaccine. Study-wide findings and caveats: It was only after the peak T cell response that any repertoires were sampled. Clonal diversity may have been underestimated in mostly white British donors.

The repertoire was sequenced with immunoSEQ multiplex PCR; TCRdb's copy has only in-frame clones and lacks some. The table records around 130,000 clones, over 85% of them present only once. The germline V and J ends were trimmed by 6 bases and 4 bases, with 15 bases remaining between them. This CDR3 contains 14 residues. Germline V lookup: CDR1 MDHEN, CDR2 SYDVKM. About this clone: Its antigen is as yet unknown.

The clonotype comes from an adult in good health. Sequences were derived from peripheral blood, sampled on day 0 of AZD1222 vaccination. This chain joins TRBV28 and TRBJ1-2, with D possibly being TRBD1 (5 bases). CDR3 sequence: CASSLVRGTYGYTF. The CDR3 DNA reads TGTGCCAGCAGCCTGGTCCGGGGGACCTATGGCTACACCTTC.